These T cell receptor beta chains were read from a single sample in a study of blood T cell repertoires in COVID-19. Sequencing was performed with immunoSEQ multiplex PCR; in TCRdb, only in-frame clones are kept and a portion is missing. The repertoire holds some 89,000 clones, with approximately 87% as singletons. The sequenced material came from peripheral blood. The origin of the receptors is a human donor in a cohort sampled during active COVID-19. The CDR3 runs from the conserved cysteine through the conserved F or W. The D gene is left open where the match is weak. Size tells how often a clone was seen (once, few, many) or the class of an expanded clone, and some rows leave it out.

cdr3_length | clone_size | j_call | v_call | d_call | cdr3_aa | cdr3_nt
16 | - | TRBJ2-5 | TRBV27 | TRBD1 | CASSSRSRGRLETQYF | TGTGCCAGCAGTTCCAGGTCCAGGGGGCGTTTAGAGACCCAGTACTTC
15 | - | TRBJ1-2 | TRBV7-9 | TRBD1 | CASSLVGQGLYGYTF | TGTGCCAGCAGCTTAGTAGGACAGGGCCTCTATGGCTACACCTTC
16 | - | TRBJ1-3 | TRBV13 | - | CASSPQTEYSGNTIYF | TGTGCCAGCAGCCCCCAGACAGAATACTCTGGAAACACCATATATTTT
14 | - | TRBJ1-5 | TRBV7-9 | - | CASSRGGGYQPQHF | TGTGCCAGCAGCCGCGGCGGGGGATATCAGCCCCAGCATTTT
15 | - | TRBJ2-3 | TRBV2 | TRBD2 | CASSAAGTRFGTQYF | TGTGCCAGCAGCGCCGCGGGGACTAGATTCGGCACGCAGTATTTT
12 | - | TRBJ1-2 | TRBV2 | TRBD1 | CATPTGDYGYTF | TGTGCCACCCCCACAGGGGATTATGGCTACACCTTC
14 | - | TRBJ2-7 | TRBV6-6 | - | CASSKAAGIDEQYF | TGTGCCAGCAGTAAAGCTGCGGGAATCGACGAGCAGTACTTC
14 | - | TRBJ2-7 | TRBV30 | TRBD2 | CAWSGGTSRYEQYF | TGTGCCTGGAGTGGGGGGACTAGTCGCTACGAGCAGTACTTC
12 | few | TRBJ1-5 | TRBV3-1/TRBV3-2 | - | CASSYREQPQHF | TGTGCCAGCAGCTACAGGGAACAGCCCCAGCATTTT
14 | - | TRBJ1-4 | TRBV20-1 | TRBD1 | CSASNRGQAEKLFF | TGCAGTGCTAGTAACAGGGGGCAGGCTGAAAAACTGTTTTTT
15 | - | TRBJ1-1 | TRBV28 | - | CASSLGPGIATEAFF | TGTGCCAGCAGTTTAGGACCGGGAATAGCCACTGAAGCTTTCTTT
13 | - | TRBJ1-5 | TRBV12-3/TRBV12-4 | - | CASSLADRQGQHF | TGTGCCAGCAGTTTAGCCGACAGGCAGGGCCAGCATTTT
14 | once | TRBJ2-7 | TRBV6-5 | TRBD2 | CASSNGGYAYEQYF | TGTGCCAGCAGTAACGGGGGGTACGCCTACGAGCAGTACTTC
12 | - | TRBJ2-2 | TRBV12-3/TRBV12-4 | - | CASSPGAGELFF | TGTGCCAGCAGCCCCGGGGCCGGGGAGCTGTTTTTT
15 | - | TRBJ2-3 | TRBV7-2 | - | CASSLGDYPTDTQYF | TGTGCCAGCAGCTTAGGAGACTACCCCACAGATACGCAGTATTTT
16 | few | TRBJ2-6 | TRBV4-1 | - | CASSQDSLPGANVLTF | TGCGCCAGCAGCCAAGATTCCCTCCCTGGGGCCAACGTCCTGACTTTC
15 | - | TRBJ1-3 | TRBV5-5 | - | CASSLAGGSGNTIYF | TGTGCCAGCAGCTTGGCCGGGGGGTCTGGAAACACCATATATTTT